Below are 27 T cell receptor beta chains sequenced from a single sample in a study of cytomegalovirus exposure and HLA in healthy donors. 60 Vbeta and 13 Jbeta primers were used in PCR. Repertoires were generated with immunoSEQ multiplex PCR, while TCRdb's copy carries only in-frame clones and drops some. The top ten hold roughly 3.6% of the sample, which has around 150,000 clones, around 75% seen once. The sequenced sample consisted of PBMCs. These receptors were taken from a human donor in good health.

J is TRBJ2-3 and V is TRBV7-9; possible D gene TRBD2, 6 bases. Trimming removed 2 bases from V and 3 bases from J, with 21 bases in between. This CDR3 comprises 18 residues. Germline lookup yields CDR1 SEHNR and CDR2 FQNEAQ (reference sequence). DNA for the CDR3: TGTGCCAGCAGCTTATCCGGGGCTAGCGTTGGGTTTACAGATACGCAGTATTTT. Translated, it gives CASSLSGASVGFTDTQYF. Full variable domain (outside the CDR3, taken from reference TRBV7-9 and TRBJ2-3): DTGVSQNPRHKITKRGQNVTFRCDPISEHNRLYWYRQTLGQGPEFLTYFQNEAQLEKSRLLSDRFSAERPKGSFSTLEIQRTEQGDSAMYLCASSLSGASVGFTDTQYFGPGTRLTVL.

The CDR3 DNA sequence: TGTGCCAGCAGTTACTCCAAAAGACACCCGAACACTGAAGCTTTCTTT. Its protein is CASSYSKRHPNTEAFF. The genes are TRBV6-6 and TRBJ1-1; D not resolved. Germline lookup yields CDR1 MNHNY and CDR2 SVGAGI (reference sequence). The CDR3 extends over 16 amino acids. V lost 0 bases and J lost 1, with 12 bases in between.

In DNA form, the CDR3 reads TGTGCCAGCAGCGGCGGGGAATTCAGGAATTCACCCCTCCACTTT. Translation: CASSGGEFRNSPLHF. The chain combines TRBV9 with TRBJ1-6; D call uncertain. Trimming cost V 3 bases and J 7 bases, with 14 bases left between them. CDR1 and CDR2 from the germline V gene are SGDLS and YYNGEE. This CDR3 spans 15 amino acids.

The chain carries TRBV27 and TRBJ1-4; D is perhaps TRBD1 (5 bases). Germline lookup yields CDR1 MNHEY and CDR2 SMNVEV (reference sequence). Trimming shortened V by 4 bases and J by 7 bases, and 13 bases separated the two germline ends. The CDR3 runs to 14 residues. The CDR3 loop reads CASSSGGIVEKLFF. CDR3 DNA: TGTGCCAGCAGTTCGGGGGGGATCGTTGAAAAACTGTTTTTT. The full variable domain, rest sourced from reference TRBV27 and TRBJ1-4, is EAQVTQNPRYLITVTGKKLTVTCSQNMNHEYMSWYRQDPGLGLRQIYYSMNVEVTDKGDVPEGYKVSRKEKRNFPLILESPSPNQTSLYFCASSSGGIVEKLFFGSGTQLSVL.

This clone was seen a handful of times. Relative to the germline gene, one junction end is altered; a read error may explain this. The gene calls are TRBV7-9 and TRBJ2-2; no reliable D call. CDR1 SEHNR and CDR2 FQNEAQ come from the germline V gene (reference sequence). The CDR3 runs to 12 residues. DNA of the CDR3: TGTTCCAGCAGCCTTTACACCGGGGAGCTGTTTTTT. Its protein product is CSSSLYTGELFF.

CDR3 sequence reads: CASRSGTGVVGELFF. The CDR3 nucleotides are TGTGCCAGCAGATCCGGGACAGGGGTTGTCGGGGAGCTGTTTTTT. The chain recombines TRBV5-4 with TRBJ2-2, with 10 bases identical to TRBD1. The CDR3 consists of 15 residues. Germline V CDR1 and CDR2: SGHNT, YYREEE (reference sequence). The V segment lost 5 bases and the J segment 7 bases; nucleotides outside the gene matches: 8.

V usage is TRBV2 and J usage is TRBJ2-5, with D possibly being TRBD1 (6 bases). Deletions cut 3 bases from V and 2 bases from J, with 13 bases between. This CDR3 is built from 15 residues. CDR1 is SNHLY, CDR2 FYNNEI, per germline. For the CDR3, the DNA is TGTGCCAGCAGTGAGGGCAGGGGCAGACAAGAGACCCAGTACTTC. Encoded protein: CASSEGRGRQETQYF.

The chain combines TRBV19 with TRBJ2-1, with TRBD2 matching over 11 bases. V lost 8 bases to trimming and J lost 4 bases; unmatched junction nucleotides: 7. The CDR3 totals 15 residues. Per germline, CDR1 LNHDA and CDR2 SQIVND (reference sequence). The CDR3 reads CASSLAGAGYNEQFF. The CDR3 coding sequence is TGTGCCAGTTCACTAGCGGGGGCAGGATACAATGAGCAGTTCTTC.

The chain is built from TRBV27 and TRBJ2-3, with D perhaps matching TRBD2 (7 bases). Germline loops: CDR1 MNHEY, CDR2 SMNVEV (reference sequence). The CDR3 totals 15 residues. Trimming took 6 bases from V and 0 from J, leaving 13 bases between them. CDR3 region: CASREAGASTDTQYF. The CDR3 DNA follows: TGTGCCAGCAGGGAGGCGGGGGCTAGCACAGATACGCAGTATTTT.

V and J are TRBV10-1 and TRBJ1-1; D gene ambiguous. This CDR3 is built from 14 residues. From germline, CDR1 is WNHNN and CDR2 SYGVQD (reference sequence). V was pared by 3 bases and J by 5 bases, with 13 bases between. The CDR3 sequence: CASSEGPRGTEAFF. CDR3 nucleotide sequence: TGCGCCAGCAGTGAAGGGCCCCGGGGAACTGAAGCTTTCTTT.

The chain employs TRBV27 and TRBJ1-1, with D possibly matching TRBD1 (6 bases). Deletions cut 2 bases from V and 1 base from J, with 11 bases between. The V gene's germline CDR1 is MNHEY and CDR2 SMNVEV (reference sequence). The length of the CDR3 is 15 residues. CDR3 sequence: CASSLQGPGNTEAFF. The DNA of the CDR3 is TGTGCCAGCAGTTTACAGGGGCCTGGGAACACTGAAGCTTTCTTT.

The rearrangement joins TRBV28 to TRBJ1-1, with a tentative D call TRBD1 (6 bases). V lost 3 bases and J lost 2, with 19 bases in between. The CDR3 extends over 17 amino acids. The V gene's germline CDR1 is MDHEN and CDR2 SYDVKM. CDR3 DNA: TGTGCCAGCAGTTTGACGCAGGGGTCGGGGAGTAACACTGAAGCTTTCTTT. It encodes CASSLTQGSGSNTEAFF.

The chain carries TRBV6-1 and TRBJ1-5; D gene uncertain. The CDR3 totals 14 residues. V was clipped by 8 bases and J by 0 bases, with 11 bases between them. CDR1 is MNHNS and CDR2 is SASEGT in the germline V gene. The CDR3 region is CASGLDNSNQPQHF. The DNA for the CDR3 is TGTGCCAGCGGGTTAGACAATAGCAATCAGCCCCAGCATTTT.

This chain connects TRBV28 to TRBJ2-6, with D tentatively TRBD2 (5 bases). Germline V lookup: CDR1 MDHEN, CDR2 SYDVKM. The CDR3 loop spans 19 amino acids. V was shortened by 6 bases and J by 0 bases, with 21 bases between the two germline ends. The CDR3 region has the DNA TGTGCCAGCAGCTTACGACACTTGAGGGAATCCTCTGGGGCCAACGTCCTGACTTTC. Translated: CASSLRHLRESSGANVLTF.

This clone has only a few counts. The rearrangement uses TRBV6-1 and TRBJ2-7; D gene ambiguous. Trimming took off 6 bases at V and 2 bases at J, with 14 bases between the two ends. The CDR3 totals 14 residues. Germline CDR1 and CDR2: MNHNS and SASEGT. CDR3 region: CASSATQSTYEQYF. DNA of the CDR3: TGTGCCAGCAGCGCAACACAGAGTACCTACGAGCAGTACTTC.

The chain employs TRBV27 and TRBJ1-4; D remains ambiguous. Germline values: CDR1 MNHEY, CDR2 SMNVEV (reference sequence). The germline V and J ends were trimmed by 2 bases and 0 bases, with 7 bases remaining between them. The CDR3 totals 15 residues. The CDR3 DNA reads as TGTGCCAGCAGTTTAGGTCGGGCAACTAATGAAAAACTGTTTTTT. It is translated as CASSLGRATNEKLFF.

Only one count was recorded for this clone. The chain couples TRBV14 to TRBJ2-2; 12 bases are shared with TRBD1. Germline loops: CDR1 SGHDN, CDR2 FVKESK. V shed 4 bases and J 4 bases; nucleotides not matched to a gene: 13. The CDR3 is 19 amino acids. The CDR3, as DNA: TGTGCCAGCAGCCTCCACCGGGACAGGGGGCGTTCAGGCACCGGGGAGCTGTTTTTT. Encoded protein: CASSLHRDRGRSGTGELFF.

V and J are TRBV7-9 and TRBJ2-7, with no clear D. CDR3 length equals 13 residues. V lost 7 bases and J 2 bases, leaving 12 bases between the germline ends. Per the germline V gene, CDR1 is SEHNR and CDR2 is FQNEAQ (reference sequence). The CDR3 spells CASTPSSAYEQYF. CDR3 DNA sequence: TGTGCCAGCACCCCCTCATCGGCCTACGAGCAGTACTTC. The whole variable domain, filled in from reference TRBV7-9 and TRBJ2-7, reads DTGVSQNPRHKITKRGQNVTFRCDPISEHNRLYWYRQTLGQGPEFLTYFQNEAQLEKSRLLSDRFSAERPKGSFSTLEIQRTEQGDSAMYLCASTPSSAYEQYFGPGTRLTVT.

The V call is TRBV6-5, the J call TRBJ2-7; D gene unclear. V gave up 6 bases and J gave up 3 bases, with 6 bases separating them. The germline V gene encodes CDR1 MNHEY and CDR2 SVGAGI. The CDR3 totals 11 residues. The CDR3 protein is CASRFLYEQYF. For the CDR3, the DNA is TGTGCCAGCAGGTTTCTCTACGAGCAGTACTTC.

The chain employs TRBV7-9 and TRBJ2-1, with TRBD2 identical over 11 bases. V shed 5 bases and J 3 bases; nucleotides not matched to a gene: 9. The germline V gene has CDR1 SEHNR and CDR2 FQNEAQ (reference sequence). The CDR3 has 17 residues. The CDR3 DNA reads as TGTGCCAGCAGCGGTAGCGGGAGGGCCGTGGACTACAATGAGCAGTTCTTC. This sequence encodes CASSGSGRAVDYNEQFF.

The chain uses TRBV28 and TRBJ2-5, with a possible D match to TRBD2 (6 bases). Germline CDR1 reads MDHEN; CDR2 reads SYDVKM. This CDR3 has 14 amino acids. Trimming shortened V by 10 bases and J by 2 bases, and 17 bases separated the two germline ends. CDR3 in DNA: TGTGCCACCATAGGCGGGATATCACAAGAGACCCAGTACTTC. Translation gives CATIGGISQETQYF.

This chain joins TRBV25-1 and TRBJ1-1; 7 nucleotides match TRBD1. V was pared by 6 bases and J by 0 bases, with 4 bases of the junction left unmatched. CDR3 length: 14 amino acids. Germline V CDR1 and CDR2: MGHDK, SYGVNS. The CDR3 coding sequence is TGTGCCAGCAGCCGGGACAGCATGAACACTGAAGCTTTCTTT. Amino acids: CASSRDSMNTEAFF.

J is TRBJ2-1 and V is TRBV18; tentative D call: TRBD2 (6 bases). The CDR3 covers 17 residues. Germline V gives CDR1 KGHSH, CDR2 LQKENI. Trimming left V 3 bases short and J 4 bases short, with 19 bases between. In DNA, the CDR3 is TGTGCCAGCTCACCTACCCCTATAGCGGACCTATACAATGAGCAGTTCTTC. Amino acids: CASSPTPIADLYNEQFF.

This rearrangement joins TRBV6-1 to TRBJ2-7, with 13 bases matching TRBD2. Germline CDR1 reads MNHNS; CDR2 reads SASEGT. V lost 3 bases to trimming and J lost 3 bases; unmatched junction nucleotides: 11. The length of the CDR3 is 18 residues. The CDR3 nucleotides are TGTGCCAGCAGTGACGGACTAGCGGGGGATCCGTCCCTCTACGAGCAGTACTTC. It is translated as CASSDGLAGDPSLYEQYF.

The chain combines TRBV6-7 with TRBJ2-7; D call uncertain. TRBV6-7 is flagged as an ORF with uncertain function. With 0 bases removed from V and 0 bases from J, the gap between germline ends came to 15 bases. This CDR3 is built from 17 residues. CDR3 sequence reads: CASSYSSLTSSSYEQYF. The CDR3 DNA reads as TGTGCCAGCAGTTACTCCTCGTTGACTTCGAGCTCCTACGAGCAGTACTTC.

Notes on this clone: The junction and the germline gene differ at one end; a read error may be behind it. V is TRBV5-1 and J is TRBJ1-2, with 8 nucleotides matching TRBD1. The CDR3 covers 13 residues. Germline V gives CDR1 SGHRS, CDR2 YFSETQ. This CDR3 reads CASSLGQGAGYPF. DNA for the CDR3: TGCGCCAGCAGCTTAGGACAGGGCGCTGGCTACCCCTTC.

The CDR3 here is CASRKDREWSGYTF. DNA of the CDR3: TGTGCCAGCAGGAAGGACAGGGAGTGGAGTGGCTACACCTTC. The rearrangement uses TRBV2 and TRBJ1-2; 8 nucleotides line up with TRBD1. The CDR3 runs 14 residues. Germline V CDR1 and CDR2: SNHLY, FYNNEI. Trimming removed 6 bases from V and 7 bases from J; junction bases left unmatched: 10.